A single sample gave rise to the 20 T cell receptor beta chains below, sequenced in a study of T-cell memory formation after mild COVID-19. TCRdb reprocessed the 5' RACE reads via MiXCR and lists one record per CDR3 protein. The table has just over 300,000 distinct CDR3 sequences, roughly 19% seen once. The sample consisted of PBMCs or a T cell subset sorted from them (not recorded which). The source is a man between 18 and 35 years old who had mild COVID-19 (a few samples of this study predate the infection). Cell type and time point are not known.

This clonotype turned up a few times. J is TRBJ2-3 and V is TRBV7-9, with D tentatively TRBD1 (6 bases). This CDR3 has 13 amino acids. The germline V gene has CDR1 SEHNR and CDR2 FQNEAQ (reference sequence). V gave up 8 bases and J gave up 5 bases, with 14 bases separating them. Written as DNA, the CDR3 is TGTGCCAGCGGGGGCCGGGTCCAAGATACGCAGTATTTT. Translated, it gives CASGGRVQDTQYF.

This clonotype was seen only a few times. The chain is built from TRBV6-5 and TRBJ2-1, with unresolved D. Germline-derived CDR1 and CDR2 are MNHEY and SVGAGI. Deletions cut 5 bases from V and 0 bases from J, with 20 bases between. There are 18 residues in the CDR3. CDR3 residues: CASSRPTPASFSYNEQFF. DNA for the CDR3: TGTGCCAGCAGTCGACCCACTCCTGCTTCTTTCTCCTACAATGAGCAGTTCTTC.

The chain has TRBV3-1 and TRBJ2-1, with TRBD2 matching 7 bases. The V gene end was trimmed by 4 bases and the J gene end by 4 bases; junction bases not matched to a gene: 7. This CDR3 is built from 15 residues. Germline CDR1 LGHDT, CDR2 YNNKEL (reference sequence). The CDR3 sequence: CASSPPLAAYNEQFF. The DNA of the CDR3 is TGTGCCAGCAGCCCCCCGCTAGCGGCGTACAATGAGCAGTTCTTC.

This chain connects TRBV5-4 to TRBJ2-5, with D possibly being TRBD2 (6 bases). This CDR3 region has 17 residues. The ends were cut back, 0 bases at V and 2 bases at J, with 17 bases in the middle. In germline, CDR1 is SGHNT, CDR2 YYREEE (reference sequence). DNA of the CDR3: TGTGCCAGCAGCTTGGAGGGGTCTAGCGAGTTGCAAGAGACCCAGTACTTC. It yields the protein CASSLEGSSELQETQYF.

The rearrangement uses TRBV7-2 and TRBJ2-7, with D uncertain. The CDR3 consists of 14 residues. Trimming stripped 1 base from V and 2 bases from J, with 9 bases between. The germline V gene has CDR1 SGHTA and CDR2 FQGNSA. The chain's CDR3 is CASSLERGPYEQYF. The CDR3 DNA follows: TGTGCCAGCAGCTTAGAGAGAGGCCCCTACGAGCAGTACTTC.

This clonotype came up a few times. The chain is built from TRBV4-3 and TRBJ2-3; possible D gene TRBD1, 6 bases. The V gene lost 3 bases and the J gene lost 5 bases, with 15 bases spanning the gap. Germline CDR1 and CDR2: LGHNA and YSLEER. The CDR3 consists of 15 residues. The CDR3 DNA reads as TGCGCCAGCAGCCAGGGAGACAGGCGAGAAGATACGCAGTATTTT. Translated, it gives CASSQGDRREDTQYF.

J is TRBJ2-6 and V is TRBV9, with 9 bases that match TRBD1. Trimming removed 3 bases from V and 3 bases from J; junction bases left unmatched: 7. Germline V gene lookup returns CDR1 SGDLS and CDR2 YYNGEE. The CDR3 contains 17 residues. As DNA, the CDR3 is TGTGCCAGCAGCGATGGGACAGGGAAAGGTGGGGCCAACGTCCTGACTTTC. Translating gives CASSDGTGKGGANVLTF.

The V gene is TRBV7-9, the J gene TRBJ1-5; no clear D. V lost 5 bases, J lost 10 bases, and 18 bases lay in between. Germline lookup yields CDR1 SEHNR and CDR2 FQNEAQ (reference sequence). The CDR3 runs to 14 residues. Written as DNA, the CDR3 is TGTGCCAGCAGCGCCAGCGGGCAGTTCAGCCCCCAGCATTTT. Translating it yields CASSASGQFSPQHF.

The J gene is TRBJ2-1, the V gene TRBV5-4; 11 positions match TRBD1. Germline-derived CDR1 and CDR2 are SGHNT and YYREEE (reference sequence). This CDR3 contains 16 residues. V was clipped by 0 bases and J by 8 bases; unmatched bases: 7. The chain's CDR3 is CASSLAWGQGVDEQFF. CDR3 coding DNA: TGTGCCAGCAGCTTGGCCTGGGGACAGGGGGTAGATGAGCAGTTCTTC.

V usage is TRBV4-1 and J usage is TRBJ1-6, with unresolved D. CDR1 is MGHRA and CDR2 is YSYEKL in the germline V gene. The CDR3 runs 16 residues. Trimming took off 3 bases at V and 10 bases at J, with 19 bases between the two ends. The CDR3 sequence is CASSQPRMVAGSPLHF. Written as DNA, the CDR3 is TGCGCCAGCAGCCAGCCCCGGATGGTCGCTGGGTCACCCCTCCACTTT.

The chain combines TRBV20-1 with TRBJ1-5; D uncertain. Germline CDR1 is DFQATT and CDR2 is SNEGSKA (reference sequence). Trimming took 5 bases from V and 2 from J, leaving 13 bases between them. The CDR3 length is 14 residues. CDR3 DNA sequence: TGCAGTGCTGCAGCTCTTCGCGGCAATCAGCCCCAGCATTTT. Its protein is CSAAALRGNQPQHF.

V gene TRBV6-2 or TRBV6-3 combines with J gene TRBJ1-5; tentative D call: TRBD1 (6 bases). There are 15 residues in the CDR3. Per the germline V gene, CDR1 is MNHEY and CDR2 is SVGEGT. Trimming cost V 3 bases and J 3 bases, with 12 bases left between them. The CDR3 DNA reads as TGTGCCAGCAGTTATCTAGGGGACATCAATCAGCCCCAGCATTTT. Its translation: CASSYLGDINQPQHF.

This clonotype was seen more than once but under ten times. This chain links TRBV10-2 with TRBJ2-7; a possible D gene is TRBD2 (5 bases). The length of the CDR3 is 13 residues. Germline-derived CDR1 and CDR2 are WSHSY and SAAADI. The V end was cut by 3 bases, the J end by 5 bases, with 11 bases between. The CDR3 region has the DNA TGCGCCAGCAGTGATGGGATGACTAACGAGCAGTACTTC. This translates into CASSDGMTNEQYF.

The rearrangement joins TRBV28 to TRBJ1-1; no clear D gene. Per germline, CDR1 MDHEN and CDR2 SYDVKM. V was trimmed by 8 bases and J by 3 bases, leaving 7 bases between them. This CDR3 has 11 residues. CDR3 residues: CASGRHTEAFF. As DNA, the CDR3 is TGTGCCAGCGGCCGACACACTGAAGCTTTCTTT. The complete variable domain, with remaining parts taken from reference TRBV28 and TRBJ1-1, reads DVKVTQSSRYLVKRTGEKVFLECVQDMDHENMFWYRQDPGLGLRLIYFSYDVKMKEKGDIPEGYSVSREKKERFSLILESASTNQTSMYLCASGRHTEAFFGQGTRLTVV.

This clonotype was picked up a small number of times. CDR3 in amino acids: CASSPRGWGGYGYTF. CDR3 DNA sequence: TGTGCCAGCAGCCCTCGAGGCTGGGGGGGCTATGGCTACACCTTC. The rearrangement joins TRBV3-1 to TRBJ1-2, with a tentative D call TRBD1 (5 bases). This CDR3 is built from 15 residues. Germline loops: CDR1 LGHDT, CDR2 YNNKEL (reference sequence). The ends were cut back, 4 bases at V and 4 bases at J, with 16 bases in the middle.

The V call is TRBV5-1, the J call TRBJ1-1; D unclear. The CDR3 contains 14 residues. Deletions cut 1 base from V and 4 bases from J, with 11 bases between. Germline CDR1 is SGHRS and CDR2 is YFSETQ. CDR3 residues: CASSLYGVSTEAFF. CDR3 bases: TGCGCCAGCAGCTTGTACGGGGTTTCCACTGAAGCTTTCTTT. Together with reference TRBV5-1 and TRBJ1-1, the CDR3 gives the full variable domain: KAGVTQTPRYLIKTRGQQVTLSCSPISGHRSVSWYQQTPGQGLQFLFEYFSETQRNKGNFPGRFSGRQFSNSRSEMNVSTLELGDSALYLCASSLYGVSTEAFFGQGTRLTVV.

This clonotype came up once. The chain has TRBV5-1 and TRBJ2-1, with 7 bases identical to TRBD2. Germline CDR1 SGHRS, CDR2 YFSETQ. The CDR3 runs to 16 residues. With V trimmed by 4 bases and J by 2 bases, 9 bases remained unmatched. The CDR3 spells CASSPLGGMAYNEQFF. CDR3 in DNA: TGCGCCAGCAGCCCGCTGGGGGGGATGGCCTACAATGAGCAGTTCTTC.

The CDR3 coding sequence is TGTGCCAGCAGCAATCAACAGGGGTCCTATGGCTACACCTTC. It is translated as CASSNQQGSYGYTF. The genes are TRBV7-2 and TRBJ1-2; 7 bases are shared with TRBD1. V trimming: 5 bases; J trimming: 4 bases; junction bases outside the gene matches: 7. Germline CDR1 SGHTA, CDR2 FQGNSA. The CDR3 has 14 amino acids.

This clonotype was counted a few times. V usage is TRBV5-1 and J usage is TRBJ1-2; the match to TRBD1 covers 7 bases. Looked up from germline, CDR1 is SGHRS and CDR2 is YFSETQ. The CDR3 has 17 amino acids. J lost 0 bases, V lost 0 bases, and 8 bases had no gene match. CDR3 region: CASSLGPDRAANYGYTF. The CDR3, as DNA: TGCGCCAGCAGCTTGGGGCCAGACAGGGCCGCTAACTATGGCTACACCTTC.

The CDR3 region is CASSQTSGGSEQFF. In DNA form, the CDR3 reads TGTGCCAGCAGCCAGACGAGCGGGGGATCCGAGCAGTTCTTC. V gene TRBV27 combines with J gene TRBJ2-1, with 8 bases lining up with TRBD2. Germline CDR1 reads MNHEY; CDR2 reads SMNVEV (reference sequence). The CDR3 extends over 14 amino acids. After removal of 6 bases from V and 10 bases from J, the junction contained 11 bases not matched to a gene.